In its sample, the clone carrying this T cell receptor beta chain was seen a few times. Its cognate antigen is unknown. The authors ran a second PCR of 7 to 11 cycles using a sample-barcoded 5' primer and a J-beta primer mix. Researchers report that each sample yielded at least 2.5 million CDR3-containing paired-end reads. TCRdb used MiXCR to reprocess the 5' RACE reads, holding one entry per CDR3 protein. This table has roughly 500,000 distinct CDR3 sequences, roughly 28% appearing once. In germline, CDR1 is SEHNR, CDR2 FQNEAQ (reference sequence). Losses at the gene ends were 6 bases for V and 9 bases for J; bases not matched to a gene: 9. The CDR3 spans 14 residues. These data originate in a study of blood T cells in healthy people across ages. The overall study: Per every two T cells, about one barcoded beta molecule was captured by template switching.

General study results and limits: What prevented conclusive comparison of naive and antigen-experienced cells was that PBMCs were unsorted.

The sample taken for sequencing was blood. This receptor was identified in a woman aged 70-85 years in good health. V gene TRBV7-9 combines with J gene TRBJ2-1; 9 bases are shared with TRBD2. CDR3 region: CASSSRGGIGEQFF. In nucleotides, the CDR3 is TGTGCCAGCAGTTCGCGGGGGGGCATCGGTGAGCAGTTCTTC.